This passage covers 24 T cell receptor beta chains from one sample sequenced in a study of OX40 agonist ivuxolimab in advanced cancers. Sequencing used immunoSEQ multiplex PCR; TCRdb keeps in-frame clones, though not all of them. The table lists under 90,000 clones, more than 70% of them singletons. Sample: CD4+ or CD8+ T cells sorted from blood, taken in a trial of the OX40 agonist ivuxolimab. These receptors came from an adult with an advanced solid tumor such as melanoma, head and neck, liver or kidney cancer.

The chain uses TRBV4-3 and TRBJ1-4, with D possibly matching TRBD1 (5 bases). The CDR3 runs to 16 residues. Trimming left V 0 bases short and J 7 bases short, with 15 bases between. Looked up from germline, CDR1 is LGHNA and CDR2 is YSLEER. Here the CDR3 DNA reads TGCGCCAGCAGCCAAGATGTAGGCACGGGGACTGAAAAACTGTTTTTT. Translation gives CASSQDVGTGTEKLFF.

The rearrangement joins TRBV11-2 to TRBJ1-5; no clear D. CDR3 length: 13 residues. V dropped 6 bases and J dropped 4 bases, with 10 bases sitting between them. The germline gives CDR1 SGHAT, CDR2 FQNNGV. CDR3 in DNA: TGTGCCAGCAGACAGACGTGGAATCAGCCCCAGCATTTT. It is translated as CASRQTWNQPQHF.

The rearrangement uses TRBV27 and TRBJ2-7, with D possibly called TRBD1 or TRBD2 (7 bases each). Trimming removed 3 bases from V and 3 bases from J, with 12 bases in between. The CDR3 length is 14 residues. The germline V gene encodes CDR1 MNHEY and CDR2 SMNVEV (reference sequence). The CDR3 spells CASSFGGDSYEQYF. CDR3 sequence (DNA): TGTGCCAGCAGTTTTGGGGGGGACAGCTACGAGCAGTACTTC.

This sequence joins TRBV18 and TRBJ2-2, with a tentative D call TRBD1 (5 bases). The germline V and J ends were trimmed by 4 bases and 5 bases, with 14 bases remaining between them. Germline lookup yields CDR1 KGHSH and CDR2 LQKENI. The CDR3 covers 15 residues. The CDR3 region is CASSLDLGATGELFF. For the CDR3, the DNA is TGTGCCAGCTCACTCGACCTAGGGGCTACCGGGGAGCTGTTTTTT.

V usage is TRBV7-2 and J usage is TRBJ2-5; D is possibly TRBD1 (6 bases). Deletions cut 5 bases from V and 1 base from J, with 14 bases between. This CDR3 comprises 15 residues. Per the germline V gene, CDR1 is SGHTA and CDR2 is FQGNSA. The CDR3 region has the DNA TGTGCCAGCAGCCCCCTCTGGGGGCCCCAAGAGACCCAGTACTTC. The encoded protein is CASSPLWGPQETQYF.

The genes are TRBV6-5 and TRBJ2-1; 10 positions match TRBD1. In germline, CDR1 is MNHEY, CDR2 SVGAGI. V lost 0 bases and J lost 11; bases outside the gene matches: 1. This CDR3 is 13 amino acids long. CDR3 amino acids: CASSYSGQGKQFF. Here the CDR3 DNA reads TGTGCCAGCAGTTACTCGGGACAGGGGAAGCAGTTCTTC.

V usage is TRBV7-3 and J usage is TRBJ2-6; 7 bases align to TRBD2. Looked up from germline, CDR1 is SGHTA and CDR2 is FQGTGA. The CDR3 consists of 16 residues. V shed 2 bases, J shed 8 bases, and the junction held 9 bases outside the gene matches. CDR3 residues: CASSLGGGSRPNVLTF. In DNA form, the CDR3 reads TGTGCCAGCAGCTTAGGCGGGGGAAGTAGGCCCAACGTCCTGACTTTC.

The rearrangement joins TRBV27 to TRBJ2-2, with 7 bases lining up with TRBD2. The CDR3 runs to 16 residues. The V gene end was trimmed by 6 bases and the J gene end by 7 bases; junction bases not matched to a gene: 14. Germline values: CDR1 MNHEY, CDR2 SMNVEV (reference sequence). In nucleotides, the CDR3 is TGTGCCAGCAGGCCGAGCGGGGTCGGAAAAATCGGGGAGCTGTTTTTT. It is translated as CASRPSGVGKIGELFF.

Here the CDR3 DNA reads TGTGCCAGCAGCCCGGAGACAGGGGGCGGCTACGAGCAGTACTTC. This encodes CASSPETGGGYEQYF. J is TRBJ2-7 and V is TRBV7-2; TRBD1 agrees at 10 bases. Per germline, CDR1 SGHTA and CDR2 FQGNSA. With V trimmed by 5 bases and J by 3 bases, 7 bases remained unmatched. The CDR3 has 15 residues.

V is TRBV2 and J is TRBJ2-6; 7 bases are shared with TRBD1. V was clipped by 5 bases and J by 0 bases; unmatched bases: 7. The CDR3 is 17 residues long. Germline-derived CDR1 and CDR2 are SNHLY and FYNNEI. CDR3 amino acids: CASSTDRDRSGANVLTF. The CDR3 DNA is TGTGCCAGCAGTACAGACAGGGATCGCTCTGGGGCCAACGTCCTGACTTTC.

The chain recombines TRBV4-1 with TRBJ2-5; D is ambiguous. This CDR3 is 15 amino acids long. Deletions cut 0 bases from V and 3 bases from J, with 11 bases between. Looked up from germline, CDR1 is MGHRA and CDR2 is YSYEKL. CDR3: CASSQDRNSEETQYF. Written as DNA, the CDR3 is TGCGCCAGCAGCCAAGATCGGAACTCTGAAGAGACCCAGTACTTC.

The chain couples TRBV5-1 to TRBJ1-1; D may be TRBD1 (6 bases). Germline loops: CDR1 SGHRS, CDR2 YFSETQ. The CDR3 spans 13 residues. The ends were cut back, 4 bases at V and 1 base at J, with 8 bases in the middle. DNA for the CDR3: TGCGCCAGCAGCGGACAGACGAACACTGAAGCTTTCTTT. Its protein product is CASSGQTNTEAFF.

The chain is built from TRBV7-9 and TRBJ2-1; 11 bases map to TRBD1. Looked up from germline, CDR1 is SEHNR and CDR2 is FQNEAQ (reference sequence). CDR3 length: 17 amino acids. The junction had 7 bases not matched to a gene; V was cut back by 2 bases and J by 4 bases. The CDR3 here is CASSLIFGQGAYNEQFF. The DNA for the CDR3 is TGTGCCAGCAGCTTAATTTTCGGACAGGGGGCTTACAATGAGCAGTTCTTC.

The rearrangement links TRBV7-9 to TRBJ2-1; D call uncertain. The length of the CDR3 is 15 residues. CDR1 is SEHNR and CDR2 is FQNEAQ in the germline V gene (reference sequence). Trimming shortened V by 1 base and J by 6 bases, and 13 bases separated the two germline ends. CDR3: CASSLVAAPGNEQFF. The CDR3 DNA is TGTGCCAGCAGCTTAGTAGCTGCCCCGGGCAATGAGCAGTTCTTC.

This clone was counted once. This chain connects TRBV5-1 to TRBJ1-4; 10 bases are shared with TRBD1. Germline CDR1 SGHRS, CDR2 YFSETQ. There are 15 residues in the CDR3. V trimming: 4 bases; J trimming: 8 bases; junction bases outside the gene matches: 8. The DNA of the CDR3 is TGCGCCAGCAGCGTGACAGGGGGCGATCAGGAAAAACTGTTTTTT. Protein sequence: CASSVTGGDQEKLFF.

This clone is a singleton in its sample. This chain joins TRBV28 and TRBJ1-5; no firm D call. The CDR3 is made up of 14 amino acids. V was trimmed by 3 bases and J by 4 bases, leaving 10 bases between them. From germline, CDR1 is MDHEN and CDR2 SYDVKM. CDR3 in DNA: TGTGCCAGCAGTTTTCATGAGGCTAATCAGCCCCAGCATTTT. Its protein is CASSFHEANQPQHF.

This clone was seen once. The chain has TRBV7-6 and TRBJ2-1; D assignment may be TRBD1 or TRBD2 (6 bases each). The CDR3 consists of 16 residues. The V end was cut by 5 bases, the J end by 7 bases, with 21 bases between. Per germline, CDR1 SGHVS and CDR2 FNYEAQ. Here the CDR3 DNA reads TGTGCCAGCAGCCCCAGGGCGGGTGGGGGGCGAAATGAGCAGTTCTTC. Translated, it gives CASSPRAGGGRNEQFF.

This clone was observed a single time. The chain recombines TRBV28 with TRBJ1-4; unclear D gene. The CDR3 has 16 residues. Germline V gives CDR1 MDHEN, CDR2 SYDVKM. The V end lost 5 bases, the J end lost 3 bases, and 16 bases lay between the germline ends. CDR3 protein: CASSRRPRVANEKLFF. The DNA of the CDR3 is TGTGCCAGCAGTCGTCGACCGCGTGTGGCTAATGAAAAACTGTTTTTT.

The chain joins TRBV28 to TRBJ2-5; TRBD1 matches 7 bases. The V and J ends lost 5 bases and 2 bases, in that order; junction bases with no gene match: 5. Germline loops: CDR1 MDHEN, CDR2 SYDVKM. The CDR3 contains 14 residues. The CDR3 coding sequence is TGTGCCAGCAGTCCCCAGACAGGGCAAGAGACCCAGTACTTC. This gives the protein CASSPQTGQETQYF. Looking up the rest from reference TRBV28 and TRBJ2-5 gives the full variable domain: DVKVTQSSRYLVKRTGEKVFLECVQDMDHENMFWYRQDPGLGLRLIYFSYDVKMKEKGDIPEGYSVSREKKERFSLILESASTNQTSMYLCASSPQTGQETQYFGPGTRLLVL.

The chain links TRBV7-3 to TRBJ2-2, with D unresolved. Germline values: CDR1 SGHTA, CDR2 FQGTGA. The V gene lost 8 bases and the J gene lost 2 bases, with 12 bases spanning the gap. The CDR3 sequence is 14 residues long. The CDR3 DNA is TGTGCCAGCGCTGCGGTCTACAACACCGGGGAGCTGTTTTTT. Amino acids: CASAAVYNTGELFF.

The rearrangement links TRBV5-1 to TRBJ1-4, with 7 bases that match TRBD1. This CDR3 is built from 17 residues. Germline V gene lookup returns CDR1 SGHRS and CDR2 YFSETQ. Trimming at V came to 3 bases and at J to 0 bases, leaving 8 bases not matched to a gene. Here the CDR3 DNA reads TGCGCCAGCAGCTCCTACGACGGGACAGCAACTAATGAAAAACTGTTTTTT. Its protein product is CASSSYDGTATNEKLFF.

The DNA of the CDR3 is TGTGCCAGCAGCTCCCCCCTGGGAGGGGCGCGCACTGAAGCTTTCTTT. This gives the protein CASSSPLGGARTEAFF. The chain is built from TRBV7-9 and TRBJ1-1; TRBD1 might be the D (5 bases). Germline-derived CDR1 and CDR2 are SEHNR and FQNEAQ (reference sequence). This CDR3 comprises 16 residues. The V end lost 4 bases, the J end lost 4 bases, and 19 bases lay between the germline ends.

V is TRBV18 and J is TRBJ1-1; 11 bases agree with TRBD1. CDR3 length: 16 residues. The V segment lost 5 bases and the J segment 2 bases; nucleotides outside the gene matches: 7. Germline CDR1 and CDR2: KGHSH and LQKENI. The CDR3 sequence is CASSTADRGRNTEAFF. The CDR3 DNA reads TGTGCCAGCTCAACGGCGGACAGGGGGCGAAACACTGAAGCTTTCTTT.

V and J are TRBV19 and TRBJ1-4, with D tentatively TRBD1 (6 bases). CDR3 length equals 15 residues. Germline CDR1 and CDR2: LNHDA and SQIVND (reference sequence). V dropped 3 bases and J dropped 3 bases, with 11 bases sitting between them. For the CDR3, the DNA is TGTGCCAGTAGTATCACCACAGGGCCTAATGAAAAACTGTTTTTT. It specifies CASSITTGPNEKLFF. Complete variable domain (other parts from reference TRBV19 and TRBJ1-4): DGGITQSPKYLFRKEGQNVTLSCEQNLNHDAMYWYRQDPGQGLRLIYYSQIVNDFQKGDIAEGYSVSREKKESFPLTVTSAQKNPTAFYLCASSITTGPNEKLFFGSGTQLSVL.